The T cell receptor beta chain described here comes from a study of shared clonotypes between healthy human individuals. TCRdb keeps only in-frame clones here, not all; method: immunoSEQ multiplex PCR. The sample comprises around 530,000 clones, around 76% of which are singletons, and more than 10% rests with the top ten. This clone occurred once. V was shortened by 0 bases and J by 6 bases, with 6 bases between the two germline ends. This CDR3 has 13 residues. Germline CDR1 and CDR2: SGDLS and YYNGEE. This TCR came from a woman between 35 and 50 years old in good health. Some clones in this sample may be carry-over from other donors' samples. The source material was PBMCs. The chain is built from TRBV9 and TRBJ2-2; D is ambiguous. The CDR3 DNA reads TGTGCCAGCAGCGTAGGTGGAGCCGGGGAGCTGTTTTTT. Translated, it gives CASSVGGAGELFF.